This TCR beta chain emerged from a study of a mutant IDH1 vaccine in newly diagnosed glioma. Time point given: week 23, last vaccination. Every single dose of the vaccine, 300 ug of mutant IDH1 20-mer peptide, came with topical imiquimod. Here immunoSEQ multiplex PCR was the method, and the copy in TCRdb shows in-frame clones only, minus some. The sample records about 44,000 clones, roughly 90% being singletons. Concerning this clone itself: Its matching antigen is unknown.

Per the germline V gene, CDR1 is GTSNPN and CDR2 is SVGIG (reference sequence). The CDR3 is made up of 14 amino acids. Trimming pared 4 bases from V and 4 bases from J, leaving 16 bases between. The sequence derives from a man aged 50-60 years with glioma. The sample consisted of PBMCs, taken from a glioma patient whose treatment included an IDH1 peptide vaccine. The rearrangement links TRBV30 to TRBJ1-1, with D possibly matching TRBD1 (5 bases). The CDR3 reads CAWMQWGTTTEAFF. CDR3 bases: TGTGCCTGGATGCAGTGGGGGACCACCACTGAAGCTTTCTTT.